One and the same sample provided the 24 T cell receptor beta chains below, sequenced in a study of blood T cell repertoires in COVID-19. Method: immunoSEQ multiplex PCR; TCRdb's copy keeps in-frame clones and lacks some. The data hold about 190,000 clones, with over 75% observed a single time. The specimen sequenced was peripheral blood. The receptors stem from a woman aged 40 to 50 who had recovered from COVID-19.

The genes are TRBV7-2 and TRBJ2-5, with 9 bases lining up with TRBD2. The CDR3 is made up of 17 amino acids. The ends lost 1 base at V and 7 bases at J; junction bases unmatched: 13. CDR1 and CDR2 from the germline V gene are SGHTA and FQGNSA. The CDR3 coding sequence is TGTGCCAGCAGCTTAGACCTTAGCGGGAGCCCGCTCGGGACCCAGTACTTC. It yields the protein CASSLDLSGSPLGTQYF.

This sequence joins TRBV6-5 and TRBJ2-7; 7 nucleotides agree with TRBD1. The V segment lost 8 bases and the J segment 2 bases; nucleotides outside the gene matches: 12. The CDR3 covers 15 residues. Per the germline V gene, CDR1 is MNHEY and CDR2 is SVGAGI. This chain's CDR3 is CASHLRQGITYEQYF. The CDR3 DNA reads TGTGCCAGCCACCTCCGACAGGGCATCACCTACGAGCAGTACTTC.

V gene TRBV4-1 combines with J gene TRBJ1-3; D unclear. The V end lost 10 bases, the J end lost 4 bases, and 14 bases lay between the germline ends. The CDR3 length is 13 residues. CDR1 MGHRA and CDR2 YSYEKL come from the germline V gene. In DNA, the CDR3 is TGCGCCACGGGAAGAGGTGCGGGAAACACCATATATTTT. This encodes CATGRGAGNTIYF.

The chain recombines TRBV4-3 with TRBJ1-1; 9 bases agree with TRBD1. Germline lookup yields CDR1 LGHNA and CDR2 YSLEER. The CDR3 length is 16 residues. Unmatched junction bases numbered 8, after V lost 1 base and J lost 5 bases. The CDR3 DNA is TGCGCCAGCAGCCAAGCCACAGGGGGCCGGGGTACTGAAGCTTTCTTT. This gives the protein CASSQATGGRGTEAFF.

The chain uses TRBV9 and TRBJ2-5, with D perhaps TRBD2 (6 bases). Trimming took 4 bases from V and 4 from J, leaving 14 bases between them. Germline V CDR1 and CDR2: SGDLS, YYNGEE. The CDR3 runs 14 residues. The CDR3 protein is CASSPGGVGETQYF. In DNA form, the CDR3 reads TGTGCCAGCAGCCCTGGCGGGGTTGGAGAGACCCAGTACTTC.

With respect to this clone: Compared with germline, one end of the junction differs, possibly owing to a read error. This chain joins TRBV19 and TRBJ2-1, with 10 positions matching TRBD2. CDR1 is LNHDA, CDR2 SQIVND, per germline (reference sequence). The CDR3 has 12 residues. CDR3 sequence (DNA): TGTGCCAGTAACCCAGCGGGAGGGTCACGGGTCTTC. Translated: CASNPAGGSRVF. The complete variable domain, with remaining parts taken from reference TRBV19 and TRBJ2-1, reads DGGITQSPKYLFRKEGQNVTLSCEQNLNHDAMYWYRQDPGQGLRLIYYSQIVNDFQKGDIAEGYSVSREKKESFPLTVTSAQKNPTAFYLCASNPAGGSRVFGPGTRLTVL.

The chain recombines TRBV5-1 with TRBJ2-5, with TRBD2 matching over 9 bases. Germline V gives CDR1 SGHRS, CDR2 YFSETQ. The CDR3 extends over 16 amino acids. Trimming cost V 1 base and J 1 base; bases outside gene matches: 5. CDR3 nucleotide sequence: TGCGCCAGCAGCTTGAGGGGGCGGGAGGGCCAAGAGACCCAGTACTTC. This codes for CASSLRGREGQETQYF.

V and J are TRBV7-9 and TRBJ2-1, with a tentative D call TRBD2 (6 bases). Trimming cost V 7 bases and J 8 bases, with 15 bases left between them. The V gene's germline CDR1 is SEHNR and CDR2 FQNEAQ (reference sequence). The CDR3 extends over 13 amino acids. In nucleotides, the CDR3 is TGTGCCAGCAATCCCCGGCGGGACGATGAGCAGTTCTTC. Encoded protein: CASNPRRDDEQFF. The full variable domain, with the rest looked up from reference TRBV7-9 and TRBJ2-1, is DTGVSQNPRHKITKRGQNVTFRCDPISEHNRLYWYRQTLGQGPEFLTYFQNEAQLEKSRLLSDRFSAERPKGSFSTLEIQRTEQGDSAMYLCASNPRRDDEQFFGPGTRLTVL.

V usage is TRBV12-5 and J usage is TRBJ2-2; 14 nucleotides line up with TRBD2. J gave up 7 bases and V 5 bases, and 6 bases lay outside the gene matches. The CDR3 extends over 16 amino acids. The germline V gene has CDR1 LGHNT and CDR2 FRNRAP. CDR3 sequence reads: CASGQGLAGVIGELFF. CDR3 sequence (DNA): TGTGCTAGTGGTCAGGGACTAGCGGGAGTTATCGGGGAGCTGTTTTTT.

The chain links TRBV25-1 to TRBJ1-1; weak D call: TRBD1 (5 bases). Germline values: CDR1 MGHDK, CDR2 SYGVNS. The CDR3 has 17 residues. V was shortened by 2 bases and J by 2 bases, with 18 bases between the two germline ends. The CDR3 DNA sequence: TGTGCCAGCAGTGAAGGGTACGGGGGGGACTTTAACACTGAAGCTTTCTTT. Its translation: CASSEGYGGDFNTEAFF.

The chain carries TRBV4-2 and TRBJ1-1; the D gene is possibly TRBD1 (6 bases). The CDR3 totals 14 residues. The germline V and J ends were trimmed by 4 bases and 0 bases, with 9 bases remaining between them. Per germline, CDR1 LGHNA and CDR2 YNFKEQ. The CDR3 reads CASSPGVLNTEAFF. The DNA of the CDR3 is TGTGCCAGCAGCCCAGGGGTTCTGAACACTGAAGCTTTCTTT.

CDR3 coding DNA: TGTGCCAGCAGTGCGTCTGAGAGGAGCCGCACAGATACGCAGTATTTT. Translation gives CASSASERSRTDTQYF. J is TRBJ2-3 and V is TRBV6-6, with D hard to call. Germline CDR1 MNHNY, CDR2 SVGAGI (reference sequence). This CDR3 has 16 amino acids. The V and J ends lost 5 bases and 1 base respectively, with 16 bases between them.

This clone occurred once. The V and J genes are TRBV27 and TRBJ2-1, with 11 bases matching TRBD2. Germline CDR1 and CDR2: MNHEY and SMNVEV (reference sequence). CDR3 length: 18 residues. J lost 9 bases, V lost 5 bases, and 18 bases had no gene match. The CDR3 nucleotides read TGTGCCAGCAGTCCAACCATACTAGCGGGAGTATTGTATGGTGAGCAGTTCTTC. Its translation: CASSPTILAGVLYGEQFF.

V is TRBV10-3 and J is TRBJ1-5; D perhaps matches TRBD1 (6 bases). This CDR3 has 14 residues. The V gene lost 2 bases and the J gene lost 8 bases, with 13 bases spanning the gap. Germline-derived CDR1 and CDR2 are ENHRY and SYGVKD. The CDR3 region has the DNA TGTGCCATCAGTGAGGGCGGACAGCCGGAGCCCCAGCATTTT. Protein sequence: CAISEGGQPEPQHF.

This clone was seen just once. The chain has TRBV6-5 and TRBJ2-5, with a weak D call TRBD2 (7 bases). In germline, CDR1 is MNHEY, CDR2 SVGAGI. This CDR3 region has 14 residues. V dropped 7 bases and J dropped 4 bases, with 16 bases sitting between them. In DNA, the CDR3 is TGTGCCAGCATTAAGGGGGGAGGGCTAGAGACCCAGTACTTC. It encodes CASIKGGGLETQYF.

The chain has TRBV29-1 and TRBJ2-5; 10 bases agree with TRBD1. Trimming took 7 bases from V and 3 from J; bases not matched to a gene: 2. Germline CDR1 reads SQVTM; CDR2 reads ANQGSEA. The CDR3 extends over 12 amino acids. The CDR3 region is CSGGTGEETQYF. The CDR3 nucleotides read TGCAGCGGAGGGACAGGGGAAGAGACCCAGTACTTC.

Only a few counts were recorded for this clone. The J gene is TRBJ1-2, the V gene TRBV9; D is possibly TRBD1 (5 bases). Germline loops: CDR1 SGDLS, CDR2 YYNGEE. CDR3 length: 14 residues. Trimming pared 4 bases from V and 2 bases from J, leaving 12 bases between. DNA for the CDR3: TGTGCCAGCAGCCCACAAACAGGCAACTATGGCTACACCTTC. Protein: CASSPQTGNYGYTF.

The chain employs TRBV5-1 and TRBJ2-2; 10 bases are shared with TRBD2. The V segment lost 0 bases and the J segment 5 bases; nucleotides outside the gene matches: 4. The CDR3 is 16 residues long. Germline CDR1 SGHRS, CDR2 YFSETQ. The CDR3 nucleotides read TGCGCCAGCAGCTTGGGGGAACTAGCGGGGACCGGGGAGCTGTTTTTT. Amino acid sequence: CASSLGELAGTGELFF.

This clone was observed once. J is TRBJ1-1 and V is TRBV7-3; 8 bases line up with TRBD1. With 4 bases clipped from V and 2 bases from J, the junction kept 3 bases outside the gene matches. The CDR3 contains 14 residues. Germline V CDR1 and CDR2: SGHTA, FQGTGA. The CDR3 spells CASSYDRGNTEAFF. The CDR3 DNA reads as TGTGCCAGCAGCTATGACAGGGGCAACACTGAAGCTTTCTTT.

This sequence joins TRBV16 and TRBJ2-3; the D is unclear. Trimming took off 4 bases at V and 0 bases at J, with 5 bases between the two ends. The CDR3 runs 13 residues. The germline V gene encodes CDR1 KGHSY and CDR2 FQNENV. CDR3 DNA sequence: TGTGCCAGCAGCCGCGGTAGCACAGATACGCAGTATTTT. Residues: CASSRGSTDTQYF.

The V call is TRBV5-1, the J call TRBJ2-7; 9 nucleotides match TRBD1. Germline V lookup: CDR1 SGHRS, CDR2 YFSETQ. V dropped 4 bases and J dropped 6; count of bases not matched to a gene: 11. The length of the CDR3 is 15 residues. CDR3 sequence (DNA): TGCGCCAGCAGCCCCACAGGGGGCTATGGTTCCGAGCAGTACTTC. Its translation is CASSPTGGYGSEQYF.

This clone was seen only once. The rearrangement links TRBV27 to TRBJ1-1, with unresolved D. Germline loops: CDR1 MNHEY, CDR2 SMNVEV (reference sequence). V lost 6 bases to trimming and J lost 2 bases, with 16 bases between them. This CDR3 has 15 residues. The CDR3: CASRANRRTNTEAFF. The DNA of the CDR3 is TGTGCCAGCAGGGCGAACCGCAGGACTAACACTGAAGCTTTCTTT.

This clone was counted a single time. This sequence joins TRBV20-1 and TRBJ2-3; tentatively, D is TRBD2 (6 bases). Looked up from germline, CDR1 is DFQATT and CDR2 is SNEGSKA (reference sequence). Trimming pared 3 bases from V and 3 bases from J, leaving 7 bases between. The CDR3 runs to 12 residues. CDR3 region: CSASAGTDTQYF. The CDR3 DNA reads TGCAGTGCTAGTGCGGGGACAGATACGCAGTATTTT.

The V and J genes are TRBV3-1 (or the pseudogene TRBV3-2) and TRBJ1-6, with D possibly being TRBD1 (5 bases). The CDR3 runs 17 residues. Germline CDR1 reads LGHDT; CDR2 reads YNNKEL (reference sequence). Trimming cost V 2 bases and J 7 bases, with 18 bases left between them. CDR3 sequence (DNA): TGTGCCAGCAGCCAATTTCAGGGAAGAATTCAGAATTCACCCCTCCACTTT. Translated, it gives CASSQFQGRIQNSPLHF.